The 7 T cell receptor beta chains listed next were all sequenced from one sample in a study of CD8+CD57+ T cells in acquired aplastic anemia. Individuals selected for sequencing had exhibited CD8+CD57+ cell expansion on flow cytometry. According to the study, genomic DNA was the template for TCR beta VDJ and CDR3 profiling. TCRdb used MiXCR to reprocess the reads, holding one entry per CDR3 protein. Of some 170,000 distinct CDR3 sequences detected, under 55% appear once; the ten largest clones hold around 1%. Input material: sorted CD4+, CD8+, or CD8+CD57+ T cells (not recorded which) from PBMCs. These receptor sequences come from a human donor with aplastic anemia.

The CDR3 bases are TGCGCCAGCAGCTTGGCCGGGACAGGGAACGAGCAGTACTTC. As protein: CASSLAGTGNEQYF. The V gene is TRBV5-1, the J gene TRBJ2-7; 9 bases are shared with TRBD1. Losses at the gene ends were 0 bases for V and 5 bases for J; bases not matched to a gene: 3. CDR3 length: 14 residues. The germline V gene has CDR1 SGHRS and CDR2 YFSETQ.

The rearrangement uses TRBV2 and TRBJ2-7; D is possibly TRBD2 (6 bases). CDR3 length: 14 residues. Trimming stripped 6 bases from V and 0 bases from J, with 12 bases between. Germline CDR1 reads SNHLY; CDR2 reads FYNNEI. The CDR3 DNA follows: TGTGCCAGCAGGAGGGGCGGGAACTCCTACGAGCAGTACTTC. Its protein product is CASRRGGNSYEQYF.

The table lists this clonotype with many counts. V is TRBV10-3 and J is TRBJ1-6; 9 nucleotides line up with TRBD1. Germline V CDR1 and CDR2: ENHRY, SYGVKD. V was pared by 5 bases and J by 5 bases, with 4 bases of the junction left unmatched. This CDR3 spans 15 amino acids. Written as DNA, the CDR3 is TGTGCCATCAGTCGACAGGGGGTTGATAATTCACCCCTCCACTTT. It translates to CAISRQGVDNSPLHF.

With respect to this clonotype: A much more abundant neighbour one base away suggests this may be a read error. The chain joins TRBV20-1 to TRBJ2-5; a possible D gene is TRBD1 (5 bases). Between the trimmed V and J ends, which lost 0 bases and 6 bases, there was a span of 20 bases. This CDR3 spans 16 amino acids. Germline V lookup: CDR1 DFQATT, CDR2 SNEGSKA (reference sequence). CDR3 amino acids: CSARDLGRVGGQTQYF. CDR3 sequence (DNA): TGCAGTGCTAGAGATCTGGGCAGGGTGGGCGGACAGACCCAGTACTTC.

This clonotype was picked up many times. The chain recombines TRBV24-1 with TRBJ2-5, with D possibly matching TRBD2 (5 bases). Trimming removed 7 bases at V and 5 bases at J, with 22 bases between. The CDR3 has 16 residues. Germline CDR1 KGHDR, CDR2 SFDVKD. The CDR3 loop reads CATSPGGLTPGETQYF. The CDR3 DNA sequence: TGTGCCACCAGCCCCGGCGGACTCACCCCTGGGGAGACCCAGTACTTC.

This sequence joins TRBV7-2 and TRBJ2-7, with D perhaps matching TRBD1 (6 bases). Deletions cut 2 bases from V and 4 bases from J, with 9 bases between. Per the germline V gene, CDR1 is SGHTA and CDR2 is FQGNSA. CDR3 length: 13 amino acids. CDR3 in DNA: TGTGCCAGCAGCTTACTAACAGGGTACGAGCAGTACTTC. Translation: CASSLLTGYEQYF.

The V call is TRBV2, the J call TRBJ2-1; TRBD1 might be the D (6 bases). Germline CDR1 is SNHLY and CDR2 is FYNNEI. The CDR3 is made up of 13 amino acids. The V gene lost 6 bases and the J gene lost 7 bases, with 13 bases spanning the gap. CDR3 loop: CASRADSSNEQFF. CDR3 DNA sequence: TGTGCCAGCAGAGCGGACAGCTCGAATGAGCAGTTCTTC.